A selection of T cell receptor beta chains follows, all from one sample in a study of T cell changes during pregnancy in multiple sclerosis. Assay: immunoSEQ multiplex PCR; the TCRdb copy retains only in-frame clones and omits some. The table includes fewer than 85,000 clones, approximately 92% detected once. Here the sequenced sample was peripheral blood, taken before pregnancy. The receptors originated from a female donor with multiple sclerosis, enrolled in a pregnancy study. Both conserved end residues are part of each CDR3. D genes are given only for firm matches. Only some rows state a clone size, as once, few, many or a class for expanded clones.

TRBD1	.	TRBV27	TRBJ2-7	16	CASSLSSRDRGSEQYF	TGTGCCAGCAGTTTATCATCTCGGGACAGGGGTTCCGAGCAGTACTTC
TRBD1	.	TRBV5-4	TRBJ2-7	15	CASSSGTGSGYEQYF	TGTGCCAGCTCTTCGGGGACAGGCTCCGGATACGAGCAGTACTTC
TRBD2	.	TRBV28	TRBJ2-1	17	CASRVEGLAGGLHEQFF	TGTGCCAGCAGAGTTGAGGGACTAGCGGGAGGGTTACATGAGCAGTTCTTC
.	.	TRBV11-2	TRBJ2-3	15	CASSLEGGSTDTQYF	TGTGCCAGCAGCTTAGAGGGGGGTAGCACAGATACGCAGTATTTT
.	.	TRBV21-1	TRBJ1-1	13	CASQGGWNTEAFF	TGTGCCAGCCAAGGGGGATGGAACACTGAAGCTTTCTTT
TRBD1	.	TRBV28	TRBJ2-1	13	CASMTGNYNEQFF	TGTGCCAGCATGACAGGGAACTACAATGAGCAGTTCTTC
.	.	TRBV19	TRBJ1-1	12	CASSIGQTEAFF	TGTGCCAGTAGTATAGGGCAGACAGAAGCTTTCTTT
TRBD1	.	TRBV28	TRBJ1-2	15	CASSFRDREDYGYTF	TGTGCCAGCAGTTTCAGGGACAGGGAGGACTATGGCTACACCTTC
.	.	TRBV18	TRBJ1-5	15	CASSQQAQSNQPQHF	TGTGCCAGCTCTCAACAGGCCCAAAGCAATCAGCCCCAGCATTTT
TRBD1	.	TRBV28	TRBJ2-7	16	CASSFRQGARTYEQYF	TGTGCCAGCAGTTTCAGACAGGGGGCGCGGACCTACGAGCAGTACTTC
.	.	TRBV25-1	TRBJ1-2	17	CASSDGQGSTVSYGYTF	TGTGCCAGCAGTGACGGGCAGGGGTCCACAGTTAGCTATGGCTACACCTTC
.	.	TRBV5-6	TRBJ1-4	14	CASSPAGRHEKLFF	TGTGCCAGCAGCCCAGCGGGAAGGCATGAAAAACTGTTTTTT
.	.	TRBV6-6	TRBJ1-3	13	CASSYGQGNTIYF	TGTGCCAGCAGTTATGGACAGGGAAACACCATATATTTT
TRBD2	.	TRBV4-1	TRBJ2-1	15	CASSPTSGTYNEQFF	TGCGCCAGCAGCCCAACTAGCGGGACCTACAATGAGCAGTTCTTC
TRBD1	.	TRBV5-6	TRBJ2-1	15	CASSLRLPGGNEQFF	TGTGCCAGCAGCTTGAGGCTCCCAGGGGGCAATGAGCAGTTCTTC
TRBD1	.	TRBV15	TRBJ2-7	13	CATSRGDRDEQYF	TGTGCCACCAGCAGAGGGGACAGGGACGAGCAGTACTTC
.	.	TRBV2	TRBJ2-1	13	CASSAVLADEQFF	TGTGCCAGCAGTGCAGTACTAGCCGATGAGCAGTTCTTC
.	.	TRBV6-5	TRBJ1-2	14	CASSYFPGVHGYTF	TGTGCCAGCAGTTACTTCCCGGGGGTCCATGGCTACACCTTC
.	.	TRBV5-1	TRBJ1-2	12	CASSTRGYGYTF	TGCGCCAGCAGCACCAGGGGCTATGGCTACACCTTC
.	.	TRBV6-5	TRBJ1-2	15	CASSYSVISYSGYTF	TGTGCCAGCAGTTACTCGGTAATATCTTATAGCGGCTACACCTTC
.	.	TRBV6-5	TRBJ2-1	13	CASTPQGSNEQFF	TGTGCCAGCACCCCACAGGGAAGCAATGAGCAGTTCTTC
TRBD2	.	TRBV28	TRBJ2-7	14	CASSRLAGVNEQYF	TGTGCCAGCAGTAGACTAGCGGGAGTCAACGAGCAGTACTTC
TRBD2	once	TRBV27	TRBJ2-5	13	CASSLAGGETQYF	TGTGCCAGCAGCCTAGCGGGAGGCGAGACCCAGTACTTC
TRBD1	.	TRBV7-2	TRBJ1-3	17	CASSLGSRGSGGNTIYF	TGTGCCAGCAGCTTAGGGTCCAGGGGGTCGGGGGGAAACACCATATATTTT
.	.	TRBV30	TRBJ1-2	14	CAWSTGRASGGYTF	TGTGCCTGGAGTACGGGCAGGGCGTCAGGCGGCTACACCTTC
.	.	TRBV14	TRBJ2-2	14	CASSQSIGAGELFF	TGTGCCAGCAGCCAAAGTATCGGTGCCGGGGAGCTGTTTTTT
.	once	TRBV6-1	TRBJ2-1	15	CASSETGGAYNEQFF	TGTGCCAGCAGTGAAACTGGCGGAGCCTACAATGAGCAGTTCTTC
TRBD1	.	TRBV7-2	TRBJ2-7	14	CASSLGGQGHEQYF	TGTGCCAGCAGCTTAGGGGGACAGGGCCACGAGCAGTACTTC
TRBD1	.	TRBV7-9	TRBJ1-1	19	CASSLGLGGSGQGIPEAFF	TGTGCCAGCAGCTTAGGCTTAGGGGGCTCCGGACAGGGGATCCCTGAAGCTTTCTTT
.	.	TRBV7-9	TRBJ2-2	17	CASSFRVIAEHTGELFF	TGTGCCAGCAGCTTTAGGGTGATAGCGGAACACACCGGGGAGCTGTTTTTT
TRBD2	.	TRBV27	TRBJ2-7	14	CASSPQGLAYEQYF	TGTGCCAGCAGTCCACAGGGACTAGCCTACGAGCAGTACTTC
TRBD2	.	TRBV7-9	TRBJ2-5	16	CASSLRLAGGEETQYF	TGTGCCAGCAGCTTAAGGCTAGCGGGAGGGGAAGAGACCCAGTACTTC
TRBD2	once	TRBV6-1	TRBJ2-7	15	CASSGLAGGPHEQYF	TGTGCCAGCAGTGGACTAGCGGGAGGGCCCCACGAGCAGTACTTC
TRBD1	.	TRBV5-1	TRBJ2-1	17	CASSLAGGWTGGNEQFF	TGCGCCAGCAGCTTGGCCGGTGGTTGGACAGGGGGCAATGAGCAGTTCTTC
TRBD1	.	TRBV7-9	TRBJ1-4	15	CASSLGDREGEKLFF	TGTGCCAGCAGCTTAGGGGACAGGGAAGGCGAAAAACTGTTTTTT
TRBD1	.	TRBV4-3	TRBJ1-3	17	CASSQEGTGVSGNTIYF	TGCGCCAGCAGCCAAGAGGGGACAGGGGTTTCTGGAAACACCATATATTTT
.	.	TRBV2	TRBJ2-1	15	CASSEQGSSYNEQFF	TGTGCCAGCAGTGAGCAGGGGAGCTCCTACAATGAGCAGTTCTTC
TRBD1	.	TRBV6-5	TRBJ1-1	15	CASSPRTGAGAEAFF	TGTGCCAGCAGCCCCAGGACAGGGGCCGGGGCTGAAGCTTTCTTT
TRBD1	once	TRBV6-5	TRBJ2-2	13	CAGARGPTGELFF	TGTGCCGGGGCAAGGGGGCCTACCGGGGAGCTGTTTTTT
.	.	TRBV19	TRBJ1-4	17	CASSIVSGLSMREKLFF	TGTGCCAGTAGTATAGTCTCGGGGTTGTCAATGAGGGAAAAACTGTTTTTT
.	.	TRBV9	TRBJ1-4	15	CASSAGIWSNEKLFF	TGTGCCAGCAGCGCAGGGATTTGGTCTAATGAAAAACTGTTTTTT
.	.	TRBV10-3	TRBJ1-2	12	CAISEDIYGYTF	TGTGCCATCAGTGAGGACATCTATGGCTACACCTTC
.	.	TRBV29-1	TRBJ2-7	14	CSVEDPGNSYEQYF	TGCAGCGTTGAAGATCCAGGCAACTCCTACGAGCAGTACTTC
TRBD2	.	TRBV5-1	TRBJ2-1	18	CASSPRTSGSYKYNEQFF	TGCGCCAGCAGCCCTCGGACTAGCGGGAGTTATAAATACAATGAGCAGTTCTTC
.	.	TRBV27	TRBJ2-7	13	CASSLSRIHEQYF	TGTGCCAGCAGTCTTTCCAGGATCCACGAGCAGTACTTC
TRBD2	.	TRBV9	TRBJ2-1	16	CASSVGEGREVGEQFF	TGTGCCAGCAGCGTAGGAGAGGGGCGGGAGGTTGGTGAGCAGTTCTTC
.	.	TRBV9	TRBJ2-1	14	CASSVEGKRSEQFF	TGTGCCAGCAGCGTAGAAGGTAAGAGGAGTGAGCAGTTCTTC
.	.	TRBV6-5	TRBJ2-5	15	CASSYSRGRQETQYF	TGTGCCAGCAGTTACTCCCGGGGTAGGCAAGAGACCCAGTACTTC
.	.	TRBV7-3	TRBJ2-1	16	CASSFSGGPGVNEQFF	TGTGCCAGCAGCTTTTCGGGTGGTCCAGGGGTCAATGAGCAGTTCTTC
TRBD1	few	TRBV11-3	TRBJ1-1	15	CASSRKTGQHTEAFF	TGTGCCAGCAGCCGCAAGACGGGACAGCACACTGAAGCTTTCTTT
TRBD2	.	TRBV30	TRBJ2-1	15	CAWSVRAGAVYEQFF	TGTGCCTGGAGTGTACGCGCGGGAGCTGTTTATGAGCAGTTCTTC
.	.	TRBV7-9	TRBJ1-1	16	CASSPSDFLMNTEAFF	TGTGCCAGCAGCCCGTCGGACTTCTTAATGAACACTGAAGCTTTCTTT
TRBD1	.	TRBV2	TRBJ2-1	15	CASSVSGQLYNEQFF	TGTGCCAGCAGTGTTTCGGGACAGCTCTACAATGAGCAGTTCTTC
.	.	TRBV6-5	TRBJ2-1	14	CASSYLGGNNEQFF	TGTGCCAGCAGTTACTTAGGGGGAAACAATGAGCAGTTCTTC